These 29 T cell receptor beta chains were sequenced from one sample in a study of CD8 T cells in Susac syndrome. With random hexamers, reverse transcription was performed on about 0.5 to 1 ug of RNA. TCRdb reanalysed the immunoSEQ multiplex PCR reads using MiXCR and keeps one entry per CDR3 protein. The table shows about 170,000 distinct CDR3 sequences, with 90% to 95% occurring only once. Source material: CD4+ T cells from PBMCs. The origin of the receptors is a human donor with multiple sclerosis.

This sequence joins TRBV18 and TRBJ1-4; no clear D gene. V was trimmed by 3 bases and J by 5 bases, leaving 7 bases between them. Germline V gives CDR1 KGHSH, CDR2 LQKENI. The CDR3 length is 13 residues. The chain's CDR3 is CASSPGPNEKLFF. CDR3 sequence (DNA): TGTGCCAGCTCACCTGGACCAAATGAAAAACTGTTTTTT.

The chain joins TRBV27 to TRBJ1-1, with 8 bases identical to TRBD1. J gave up 3 bases and V 6 bases, and 3 bases lay outside the gene matches. Per the germline V gene, CDR1 is MNHEY and CDR2 is SMNVEV (reference sequence). The CDR3 is made up of 13 amino acids. The CDR3 sequence is CASRDREYTEAFF. CDR3 nucleotides: TGTGCCAGCAGGGACAGGGAGTACACTGAAGCTTTCTTT.

CDR3 sequence (DNA): TGTGCCAGCATCGGACAGGGGGCTGGGGATGGCTACACCTTC. This codes for CASIGQGAGDGYTF. The J gene is TRBJ1-2, the V gene TRBV27; 11 positions agree with TRBD1. V lost 7 bases, J lost 6 bases, and 7 bases stayed unmatched. This CDR3 spans 14 amino acids. The germline gives CDR1 MNHEY, CDR2 SMNVEV (reference sequence).

This clonotype was observed a single time. V and J are TRBV18 and TRBJ2-2; TRBD2 is a possible D gene (6 bases). V was clipped by 6 bases and J by 5 bases, with 19 bases between them. The CDR3 has 16 residues. CDR1 and CDR2 (germline): KGHSH, LQKENI. CDR3 in DNA: TGTGCCAGCTCGCGTTATGGCGGGAAGGAGACCGGGGAGCTGTTTTTT. Protein: CASSRYGGKETGELFF.

The chain couples TRBV29-1 to TRBJ1-1, with D unclear. Trimming removed 4 bases from V and 1 base from J, with 7 bases in between. In germline, CDR1 is SQVTM, CDR2 ANQGSEA. The length of the CDR3 is 12 residues. The CDR3 DNA reads as TGCAGCGTTGCACAGACGAACACTGAAGCTTTCTTT. This gives the protein CSVAQTNTEAFF. Based on the CDR3 plus reference TRBV29-1 and TRBJ1-1, the full variable domain is SAVISQKPSRDICQRGTSLTIQCQVDSQVTMMFWYRQQPGQSLTLIATANQGSEATYESGFVIDKFPISRPNLTFSTLTVSNMSPEDSSIYLCSVAQTNTEAFFGQGTRLTVV.

The V and J genes are TRBV27 and TRBJ1-2; D call uncertain. Trimming shortened V by 4 bases and J by 5 bases, and 11 bases separated the two germline ends. Germline CDR1 and CDR2: MNHEY and SMNVEV (reference sequence). The CDR3 length is 13 residues. The CDR3 DNA reads TGTGCCAGCAGTTCTTACGGGAATTATGGCTACACCTTC. Amino acid sequence: CASSSYGNYGYTF.

The chain combines TRBV19 with TRBJ1-3; TRBD1 might be the D (5 bases). Germline V gene sequence: CDR1 LNHDA, CDR2 SQIVND (reference sequence). This CDR3 has 16 residues. With 4 bases removed from V and 0 bases from J, the gap between germline ends came to 13 bases. CDR3 residues: CASSTGDGISGNTIYF. The CDR3 region has the DNA TGTGCCAGTAGTACCGGGGACGGAATCTCTGGAAACACCATATATTTT.

The chain joins TRBV7-6 to TRBJ2-5; D unclear. CDR3 length: 13 amino acids. The V gene lost 5 bases and the J gene lost 1 base, with 8 bases spanning the gap. CDR1 is SGHVS, CDR2 FNYEAQ, per germline. The DNA of the CDR3 is TGTGCCAGCAGCAGAAGGCGCCAAGAGACCCAGTACTTC. Its protein is CASSRRRQETQYF. Full variable domain (remainder filled in from reference TRBV7-6 and TRBJ2-5): GAGVSQSPRYKVTKRGQDVALRCDPISGHVSLYWYRQALGQGPEFLTYFNYEAQQDKSGLPNDRFSAERPEGSISTLTIQRTEQRDSAMYRCASSRRRQETQYFGPGTRLLVL.

This chain connects TRBV27 to TRBJ2-5; no clear D gene. The V gene's germline CDR1 is MNHEY and CDR2 SMNVEV (reference sequence). CDR3 length equals 13 residues. Trimming took off 6 bases at V and 4 bases at J, with 12 bases between the two ends. The CDR3 is CASSHQRAETQYF. The CDR3 DNA reads as TGTGCCAGCAGCCACCAACGGGCAGAGACCCAGTACTTC.

The chain has TRBV9 and TRBJ2-7; the match to TRBD2 covers 9 bases. V gave up 0 bases and J gave up 6 bases; unmatched junction bases: 7. There are 15 residues in the CDR3. Germline-derived CDR1 and CDR2 are SGDLS and YYNGEE. The CDR3 DNA sequence: TGTGCCAGCAGCGTAGGCCCAGCGGGGGGCTCCGAGCAGTACTTC. It encodes CASSVGPAGGSEQYF.

V usage is TRBV12-3 or TRBV12-4 and J usage is TRBJ2-7; 11 nucleotides match TRBD1. J lost 5 bases, V lost 6 bases, and 3 bases had no gene match. The CDR3 totals 13 residues. The chain's CDR3 is CASRRTGGDEQYF. CDR3 DNA sequence: TGTGCCAGCAGAAGGACAGGGGGCGACGAGCAGTACTTC.

The chain has TRBV20-1 and TRBJ2-7; D is unresolved. V lost 0 bases, J lost 3 bases, and 18 bases lay in between. The V gene's germline CDR1 is DFQATT and CDR2 SNEGSKA (reference sequence). This CDR3 is built from 16 residues. CDR3 coding DNA: TGCAGTGCTAGAGACCTTAATGGGAACAGATACTACGAGCAGTACTTC. This sequence encodes CSARDLNGNRYYEQYF.

This clonotype was counted once. The rearrangement links TRBV12-3 or TRBV12-4 to TRBJ1-1; no firm D call. This CDR3 spans 14 amino acids. V lost 6 bases, J lost 4 bases, and 15 bases lay in between. The CDR3 loop reads CASRIGPSGTEAFF. CDR3 in DNA: TGTGCCAGCAGAATAGGACCCTCGGGCACTGAAGCTTTCTTT.

The count of this clonotype is one. V and J are TRBV5-1 and TRBJ2-1, with D perhaps given as TRBD1 or TRBD2 (5 bases each). CDR3 length: 15 residues. Germline values: CDR1 SGHRS, CDR2 YFSETQ. The V and J ends lost 3 bases and 0 bases respectively, with 10 bases between them. CDR3 nucleotide sequence: TGCGCCAGCAGCTCGGGGCAGAGCTCCTACAATGAGCAGTTCTTC. Its protein is CASSSGQSSYNEQFF.

J is TRBJ2-2 and V is TRBV11-1, with D hard to call. CDR3 length: 14 amino acids. Per the germline V gene, CDR1 is SGHAT and CDR2 is FQDESV (reference sequence). V was clipped by 5 bases and J by 5 bases, with 12 bases between them. The CDR3 sequence is CASSPRHATGELFF. CDR3 bases: TGTGCCAGCAGCCCTCGACACGCTACCGGGGAGCTGTTTTTT. Complete variable domain (other parts from reference TRBV11-1 and TRBJ2-2): EAEVAQSPRYKITEKSQAVAFWCDPISGHATLYWYRQILGQGPELLVQFQDESVVDDSQLPKDRFSAERLKGVDSTLKIQPAELGDSAMYLCASSPRHATGELFFGEGSRLTVL.

The chain combines TRBV29-1 with TRBJ1-2; perhaps TRBD1 as D (5 bases). CDR1 is SQVTM, CDR2 ANQGSEA, per germline. This CDR3 is 13 amino acids long. V shed 3 bases and J shed 4 bases, with 12 bases lying between them. In DNA, the CDR3 is TGCAGCGTTGAGATGGGGGACGGCTATGGCTACACCTTC. It specifies CSVEMGDGYGYTF.

The rearrangement uses TRBV5-1 and TRBJ2-3; D is unclear. The CDR3 runs to 13 residues. Trimming took 0 bases from V and 5 from J, leaving 7 bases between them. CDR1 is SGHRS and CDR2 is YFSETQ in the germline V gene. The CDR3 sequence is CASSLGEGDTQYF. CDR3 in DNA: TGCGCCAGCAGCTTGGGGGAAGGAGATACGCAGTATTTT.

The CDR3 DNA is TGCAGTCCTCGCGGGGGGGCCGGAGAGACCCAGTACTTC. Its translation: CSPRGGAGETQYF. The rearrangement uses TRBV20-1 and TRBJ2-5; TRBD2 matches at 9 bases. The germline CDR1 and CDR2 sequences are DFQATT and SNEGSKA (reference sequence). The CDR3 has 13 residues. J was trimmed by 4 bases and V by 8 bases; bases with no gene match: 8.

V is TRBV4-1 and J is TRBJ1-5, with no clear D. V was pared by 4 bases and J by 1 base, with 17 bases between. The CDR3 extends over 17 amino acids. Germline V gives CDR1 MGHRA, CDR2 YSYEKL. DNA for the CDR3: TGCGCCAGCAGCCCTACCGGAGTGTTTTTGAGCAATCAGCCCCAGCATTTT. Translation: CASSPTGVFLSNQPQHF.

The rearrangement joins TRBV2 to TRBJ1-1; a possible D gene is TRBD1 (5 bases). From germline, CDR1 is SNHLY and CDR2 FYNNEI. V was clipped by 6 bases and J by 5 bases, with 13 bases between them. The CDR3 contains 13 residues. The CDR3: CASSREASTEAFF. CDR3 in DNA: TGTGCCAGCAGCAGGGAGGCCTCGACTGAAGCTTTCTTT.

CDR3 sequence (DNA): TGTGCCAGCAGCTTCGGGGACAGGGTACTTGGTGAGCAGTTCTTC. This translates into CASSFGDRVLGEQFF. The chain is built from TRBV7-2 and TRBJ2-1; 9 positions match TRBD1. The V and J ends lost 3 bases and 9 bases, in that order; junction bases with no gene match: 9. This CDR3 has 15 residues. CDR1 and CDR2 from the germline V gene are SGHTA and FQGNSA.

This rearrangement joins TRBV5-1 to TRBJ1-3; D ambiguous. CDR1 and CDR2 from the germline V gene are SGHRS and YFSETQ. The CDR3 consists of 14 residues. V shed 4 bases and J shed 8 bases, with 16 bases lying between them. The CDR3 DNA is TGCGCCAGCAGCCCGGGATCTTCCTGGGACACCATATATTTT. It translates to CASSPGSSWDTIYF. The full variable domain, in which reference TRBV5-1 and TRBJ1-3 provide the parts outside the CDR3, is KAGVTQTPRYLIKTRGQQVTLSCSPISGHRSVSWYQQTPGQGLQFLFEYFSETQRNKGNFPGRFSGRQFSNSRSEMNVSTLELGDSALYLCASSPGSSWDTIYFGEGSWLTVV.

The chain employs TRBV7-3 and TRBJ2-3; TRBD2 might be the D (6 bases). This CDR3 has 14 residues. The V gene lost 3 bases and the J gene lost 2 bases, with 9 bases spanning the gap. In germline, CDR1 is SGHTA, CDR2 FQGTGA. The CDR3 DNA sequence: TGTGCCAGCAGCTTGGCGGGACCCACAGATACGCAGTATTTT. Translating it yields CASSLAGPTDTQYF.

CDR3: CASSRLAGVPRGDTQYF. The CDR3, as DNA: TGTGCCAGCAGCCGACTAGCGGGAGTCCCACGGGGGGATACGCAGTATTTT. The V and J genes are TRBV2 and TRBJ2-3; 12 positions match TRBD2. V gave up 6 bases and J gave up 6 bases; unmatched junction bases: 13. The CDR3 sequence is 17 residues long. In germline, CDR1 is SNHLY, CDR2 FYNNEI.

The gene calls are TRBV27 and TRBJ1-5; 7 bases line up with TRBD1. V trimming: 5 bases; J trimming: 0 bases; junction bases outside the gene matches: 10. The germline V gene encodes CDR1 MNHEY and CDR2 SMNVEV (reference sequence). The CDR3 consists of 17 residues. CDR3 sequence reads: CASSPLGTANSNQPQHF. The DNA of the CDR3 is TGTGCCAGCAGTCCACTCGGGACAGCAAATAGCAATCAGCCCCAGCATTTT.

The gene calls are TRBV30 and TRBJ1-2; TRBD1 might be the D (5 bases). Trimming took off 0 bases at V and 3 bases at J, with 14 bases between the two ends. The germline gives CDR1 GTSNPN, CDR2 SVGIG (reference sequence). The CDR3 has 15 residues. The CDR3 loop is CAWSVRGPLDYGYTF. The CDR3 DNA is TGTGCCTGGAGTGTACGGGGCCCACTGGACTATGGCTACACCTTC.

This sequence joins TRBV5-1 and TRBJ2-3; D gene uncertain. The germline gives CDR1 SGHRS, CDR2 YFSETQ. V lost 4 bases and J lost 6, with 21 bases in between. This CDR3 is built from 16 residues. This chain's CDR3 is CASSPTVSPGFDTQYF. As DNA, the CDR3 is TGCGCCAGCAGCCCCACCGTTAGCCCCGGATTCGATACGCAGTATTTT.

V is TRBV19 and J is TRBJ2-3; D gene uncertain. The V gene's germline CDR1 is LNHDA and CDR2 SQIVND (reference sequence). Trimming took off 10 bases at V and 0 bases at J, with 8 bases between the two ends. The CDR3 covers 12 residues. CDR3 sequence (DNA): TGTGCCACCTCTCCTAGCACAGATACGCAGTATTTT. Translating it yields CATSPSTDTQYF. Full variable domain (remainder filled in from reference TRBV19 and TRBJ2-3): DGGITQSPKYLFRKEGQNVTLSCEQNLNHDAMYWYRQDPGQGLRLIYYSQIVNDFQKGDIAEGYSVSREKKESFPLTVTSAQKNPTAFYLCATSPSTDTQYFGPGTRLTVL.

This chain connects TRBV19 to TRBJ2-1; 8 positions match TRBD2. This CDR3 is 15 amino acids long. V shed 2 bases, J shed 7 bases, and the junction held 7 bases outside the gene matches. Germline V gene data show CDR1 as LNHDA and CDR2 as SQIVND (reference sequence). The CDR3 reads CASSISSGGGNEQFF. The DNA for the CDR3 is TGTGCCAGTAGTATATCGAGCGGGGGCGGAAATGAGCAGTTCTTC.